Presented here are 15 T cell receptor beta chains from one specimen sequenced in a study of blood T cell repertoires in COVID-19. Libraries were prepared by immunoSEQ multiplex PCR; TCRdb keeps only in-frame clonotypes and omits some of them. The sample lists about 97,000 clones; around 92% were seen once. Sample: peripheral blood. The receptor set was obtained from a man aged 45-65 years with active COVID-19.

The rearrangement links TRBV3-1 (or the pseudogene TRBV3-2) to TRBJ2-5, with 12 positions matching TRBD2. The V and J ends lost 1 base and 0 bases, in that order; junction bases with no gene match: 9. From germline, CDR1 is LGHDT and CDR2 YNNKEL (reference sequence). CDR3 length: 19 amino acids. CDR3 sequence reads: CASSQVSVGLAGHQETQYF. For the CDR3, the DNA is TGTGCCAGCAGCCAAGTTTCTGTGGGACTAGCGGGCCACCAAGAGACCCAGTACTTC.

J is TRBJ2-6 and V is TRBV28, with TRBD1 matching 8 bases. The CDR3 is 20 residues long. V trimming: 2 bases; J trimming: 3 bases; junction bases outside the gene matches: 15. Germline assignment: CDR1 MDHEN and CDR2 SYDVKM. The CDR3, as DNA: TGTGCCAGCAGTTTAACGTTCCATGGCCAGGGGGCAGGTGGGGCCAACGTCCTGACTTTC. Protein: CASSLTFHGQGAGGANVLTF.

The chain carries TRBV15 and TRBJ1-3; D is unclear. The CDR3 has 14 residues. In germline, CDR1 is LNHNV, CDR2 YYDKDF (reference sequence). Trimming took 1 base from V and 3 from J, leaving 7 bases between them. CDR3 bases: TGTGCCACCAGCAGAGGCCGGGATGGAAACACCATATATTTT. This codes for CATSRGRDGNTIYF.

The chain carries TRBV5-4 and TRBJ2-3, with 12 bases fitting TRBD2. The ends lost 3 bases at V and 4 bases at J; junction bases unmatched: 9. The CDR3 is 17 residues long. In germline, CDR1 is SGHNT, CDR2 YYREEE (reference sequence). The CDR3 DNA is TGTGCCAGCAGCTCAGAAGAAAGACTAGCGGGAGCAGATACGCAGTATTTT. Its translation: CASSSEERLAGADTQYF. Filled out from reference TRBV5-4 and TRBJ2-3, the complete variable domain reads ETGVTQSPTHLIKTRGQQVTLRCSSQSGHNTVSWYQQALGQGPQFIFQYYREEENGRGNFPPRFSGLQFPNYSSELNVNALELDDSALYLCASSSEERLAGADTQYFGPGTRLTVL.

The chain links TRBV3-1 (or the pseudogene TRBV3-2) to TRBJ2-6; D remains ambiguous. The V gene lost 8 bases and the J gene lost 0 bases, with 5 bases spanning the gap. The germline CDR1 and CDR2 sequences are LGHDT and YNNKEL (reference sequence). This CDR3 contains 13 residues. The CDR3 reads CASCSSGANVLTF. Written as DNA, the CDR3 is TGTGCCAGCTGTAGCTCTGGGGCCAACGTCCTGACTTTC.

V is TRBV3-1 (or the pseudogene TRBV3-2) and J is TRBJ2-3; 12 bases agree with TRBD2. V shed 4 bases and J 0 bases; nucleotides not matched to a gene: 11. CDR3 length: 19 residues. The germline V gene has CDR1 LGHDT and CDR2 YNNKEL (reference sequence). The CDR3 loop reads CASSRASGRGLSSTDTQYF. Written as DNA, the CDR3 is TGTGCCAGCAGCCGGGCTAGCGGGAGGGGCCTGTCTAGCACAGATACGCAGTATTTT.

The CDR3 is CASSLGLAGYNEQFF. CDR3 coding DNA: TGTGCCAGCAGCTTAGGACTAGCGGGGTACAATGAGCAGTTCTTC. The chain is built from TRBV11-1 and TRBJ2-1, with 11 bases aligning to TRBD2. Germline loops: CDR1 SGHAT, CDR2 FQDESV (reference sequence). The CDR3 is 15 residues long. The V gene end was trimmed by 1 base and the J gene end by 4 bases; junction bases not matched to a gene: 0.

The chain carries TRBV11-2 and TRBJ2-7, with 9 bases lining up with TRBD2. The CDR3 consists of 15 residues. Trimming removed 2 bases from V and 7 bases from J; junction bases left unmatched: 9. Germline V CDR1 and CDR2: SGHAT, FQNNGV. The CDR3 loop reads CASSLRSGSMGEQYF. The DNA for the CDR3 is TGTGCCAGCAGCTTACGTAGCGGGAGTATGGGGGAGCAGTACTTC.

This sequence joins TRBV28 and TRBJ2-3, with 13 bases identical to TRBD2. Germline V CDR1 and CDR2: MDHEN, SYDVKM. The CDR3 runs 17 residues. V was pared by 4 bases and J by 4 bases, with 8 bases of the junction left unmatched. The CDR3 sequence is CASSSRTGLAGADTQYF. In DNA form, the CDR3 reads TGTGCCAGCAGTTCACGAACCGGACTAGCGGGAGCAGATACGCAGTATTTT.

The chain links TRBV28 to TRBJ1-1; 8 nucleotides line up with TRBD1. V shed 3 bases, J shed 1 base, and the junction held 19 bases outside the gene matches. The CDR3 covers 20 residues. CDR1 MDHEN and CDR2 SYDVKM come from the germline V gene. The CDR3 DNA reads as TGTGCCAGCAGTTTTTGGGGAGCGGGGGGACAGGCCTACCCGAACACTGAAGCTTTCTTT. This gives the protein CASSFWGAGGQAYPNTEAFF.

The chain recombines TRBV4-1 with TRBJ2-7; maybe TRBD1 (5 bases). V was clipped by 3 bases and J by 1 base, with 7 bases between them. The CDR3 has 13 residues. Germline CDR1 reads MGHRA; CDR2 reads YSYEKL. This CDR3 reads CASSHQGSYEQYF. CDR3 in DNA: TGCGCCAGCAGCCATCAGGGTTCCTACGAGCAGTACTTC.

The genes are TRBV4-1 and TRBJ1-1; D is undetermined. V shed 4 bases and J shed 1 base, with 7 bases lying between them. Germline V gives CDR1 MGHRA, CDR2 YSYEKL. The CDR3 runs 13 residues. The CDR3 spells CASSPTANTEAFF. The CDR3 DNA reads TGCGCCAGCAGCCCCACTGCGAACACTGAAGCTTTCTTT.

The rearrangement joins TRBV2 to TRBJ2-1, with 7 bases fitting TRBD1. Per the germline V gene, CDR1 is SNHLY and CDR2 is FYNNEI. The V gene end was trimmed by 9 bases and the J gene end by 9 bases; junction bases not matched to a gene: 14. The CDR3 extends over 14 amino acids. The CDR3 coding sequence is TGTGCCAGAGACAGGGTAATAAGGGCCAGTGAGCAGTTCTTC. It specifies CARDRVIRASEQFF. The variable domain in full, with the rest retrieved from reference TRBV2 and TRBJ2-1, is EPEVTQTPSHQVTQMGQEVILRCVPISNHLYFYWYRQILGQKVEFLVSFYNNEISEKSEIFDDQFSVERPDGSNFTLKIRSTKLEDSAMYFCARDRVIRASEQFFGPGTRLTVL.

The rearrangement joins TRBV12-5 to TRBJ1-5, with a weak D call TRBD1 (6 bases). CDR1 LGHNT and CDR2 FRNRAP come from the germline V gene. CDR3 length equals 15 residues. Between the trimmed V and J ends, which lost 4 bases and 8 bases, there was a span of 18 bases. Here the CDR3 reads CASGWALGGVKPQHF. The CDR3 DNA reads TGTGCTAGTGGTTGGGCCCTAGGGGGGGTGAAGCCCCAGCATTTT. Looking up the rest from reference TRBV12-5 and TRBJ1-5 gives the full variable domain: DARVTQTPRHKVTEMGQEVTMRCQPILGHNTVFWYRQTMMQGLELLAYFRNRAPLDDSGMPKDRFSAEMPDATLATLKIQPSEPRDSAVYFCASGWALGGVKPQHFGDGTRLSIL.

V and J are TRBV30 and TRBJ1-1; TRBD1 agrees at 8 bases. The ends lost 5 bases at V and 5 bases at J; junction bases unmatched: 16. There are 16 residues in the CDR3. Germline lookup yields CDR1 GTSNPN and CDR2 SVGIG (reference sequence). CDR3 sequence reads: CAWGLDRGPGRTEAFF. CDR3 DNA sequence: TGTGCCTGGGGGCTCGACAGGGGTCCTGGGAGGACTGAAGCTTTCTTT.